The source of this T cell receptor beta chain is a study of blood T cell repertoires in COVID-19 (dated by TCRdb to about 2020). Regarding the research as a whole: Collaborator samples came from the United States, Italy and Spain and covered acute and convalescent phases of COVID-19. The material from the prospective study consisted of cDNA or gDNA derived from T cells, B-cell-depleted T cells, or PBMCs. Subjects who had been exposed to COVID-19, were actively infected with it, or had recovered from it provided the deeply sampled blood TCRbeta repertoires that made up the dataset. The repertoires were made available in a free public database intended to serve as a resource for research on the immune response to SARS-CoV-2. Samples were obtained from the ongoing ImmuneRACE study (first 160 participants) and from roughly 1,300 subjects provided by 6 global collaborators. Sample metadata almost always included a de-identified subject ID, COVID-19 status, age in years and sex. HLA class I and class II types, where available, came from metadata supplied by the sample provider rather than from assay-based typing. Results and caveats for the whole study, not just this receptor: How much clinical and demographic metadata was included differed by source and by participant, and the metadata was provided uncurated.

Each collaborating institution followed its own protocols to collect whole blood in K2EDTA tubes. Collaborator samples were shipped for TCRbeta analysis as frozen whole blood, isolated PBMCs, or DNA extracted from either sample type. A remark on this clone: No antigen is known for it. No base quality information exists; no much larger clone differs at one position.

TCRbeta CDR3 regions were amplified from genomic DNA using the immunoSEQ Assay, a bias-controlled multiplex PCR. The paper's processing steps were these. The number of nucleated cells in each sample was estimated by amplification of reference gene primers within the assay. To quantify the absolute abundance of each unique TCRbeta CDR3 rearrangement, sequence reads were collapsed and filtered. Productive Simpson clonality was computed per sample as the square root of Simpson's diversity index over productive rearrangements. TCRdb holds this immuneACCESS table with in-frame rearrangements only. Some clones are missing; in checked studies, unresolved V genes explain under half, and the rest has no known cause. The V and J calls and clone size come from that table; D and trimming were worked out from the DNA. The sample yields about 99,000 clones; over 80% were counted once. The ten largest clones represent roughly 1.9% of the sample.

For CDR1 and CDR2, the germline V gene lists MRHNA and SNTAGT. Between the V and J ends, shortened by 1 base and 0 bases respectively, the junction contains 27 bases. The CDR3 runs 21 residues from the cysteine to the phenylalanine. The only DNA kept is the CDR3, 63 bases in frame from the first base. This TCR derives from a man between 65 and 85 years old with active or convalescent COVID-19. Sequences were obtained from peripheral blood. The rearrangement combines TRBV6-4 with TRBJ1-1; confidence is insufficient to name the D gene. Here the CDR3 is given as CASSDWTIQTCLTGMNTEAFF. The DNA sequence is as follows: TGTGCCAGCAGTGACTGGACTATTCAGACATGCTTAACGGGGATGAACACTGAAGCTTTCTTT.